A single TCR beta chain is shown here with its context. Here immunoSEQ multiplex PCR was the method, and the copy in TCRdb shows in-frame clones only, minus some. This sample yields tens of thousands of clones, of which around three quarters are seen a single time; approximately 30% belongs to the top ten. This sample is part of a study of blood T cell repertoires in COVID-19. The overall study: Acute and convalescent COVID-19 specimens originated in the United States, Italy and Spain. The analysed material was cDNA or gDNA that came from T cells, B-cell-depleted T cells, or PBMCs.

Trimming took 5 bases from V and 0 from J; bases not matched to a gene: 6. The CDR3 extends over 15 amino acids. Per the germline V gene, CDR1 is LNHDA and CDR2 is SQIVND (reference sequence). Input material: peripheral blood. The V call is TRBV19, the J call TRBJ1-1; 7 bases line up with TRBD1. This TCR derives from a woman of 80 years or more with acute or convalescent COVID-19. The CDR3 protein is CASSPPTGMNTEAFF. DNA of the CDR3: TGTGCCAGTAGTCCCCCGACAGGGATGAACACTGAAGCTTTCTTT.